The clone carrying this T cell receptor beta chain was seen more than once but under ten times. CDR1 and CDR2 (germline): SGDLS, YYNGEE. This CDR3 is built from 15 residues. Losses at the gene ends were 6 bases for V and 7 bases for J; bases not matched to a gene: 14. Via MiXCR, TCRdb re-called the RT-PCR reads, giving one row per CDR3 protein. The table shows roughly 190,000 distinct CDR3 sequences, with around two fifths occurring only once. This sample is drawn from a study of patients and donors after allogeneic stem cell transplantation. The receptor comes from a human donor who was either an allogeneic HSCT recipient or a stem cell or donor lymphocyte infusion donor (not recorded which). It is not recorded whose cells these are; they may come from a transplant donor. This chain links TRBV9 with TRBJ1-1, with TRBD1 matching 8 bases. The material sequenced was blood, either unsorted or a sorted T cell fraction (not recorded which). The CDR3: CASTPIGQGGDEAFF. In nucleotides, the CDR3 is TGTGCCAGCACACCGATCGGACAGGGAGGAGATGAAGCTTTCTTT.